The 31 T cell receptor beta chains below come from one sample, sequenced in a study of cytomegalovirus exposure and HLA in healthy donors. PCR used 60 Vbeta primers and 13 Jbeta primers. The assay was immunoSEQ multiplex PCR, and TCRdb's table has in-frame clones only and misses some. The sample shows about 140,000 clones, 76% of them seen only once. Specimen: PBMCs. The receptors stem from a man aged 35-49 years in good health and CMV-seronegative.

The chain uses TRBV7-7 and TRBJ2-3; perhaps TRBD1 as D (5 bases). CDR1 SSHAT and CDR2 FNYEAQ come from the germline V gene (reference sequence). CDR3 length: 13 amino acids. Trimming removed 8 bases from V and 3 bases from J, with 12 bases in between. CDR3 DNA sequence: TGTGCCAGCGCCCAGGGTATGACAGATACGCAGTATTTT. Amino acids: CASAQGMTDTQYF.

The CDR3 DNA follows: TGTGCCAGCAGCCGCGATGGGCAGGGGAACGGTGAGCAGTTCTTC. Protein product: CASSRDGQGNGEQFF. The chain joins TRBV7-6 to TRBJ2-1; tentatively, D is TRBD1 (6 bases). CDR3 length: 15 residues. Looked up from germline, CDR1 is SGHVS and CDR2 is FNYEAQ. V shed 5 bases and J shed 9 bases, with 20 bases lying between them.

This chain joins TRBV19 and TRBJ2-5, with D uncertain. The CDR3 loop spans 12 amino acids. The V end lost 5 bases, the J end lost 5 bases, and 9 bases lay between the germline ends. Germline V CDR1 and CDR2: LNHDA, SQIVND (reference sequence). Written as DNA, the CDR3 is TGTGCCAGTAGTTCGGAGACGGAGACCCAGTACTTC. It translates to CASSSETETQYF.

This chain connects TRBV9 to TRBJ2-3, with a weak D call TRBD2 (6 bases). V was trimmed by 4 bases and J by 2 bases, leaving 11 bases between them. Germline loops: CDR1 SGDLS, CDR2 YYNGEE. The CDR3 loop spans 14 amino acids. CDR3 residues: CASSTGGDTDTQYF. The CDR3 nucleotides are TGTGCCAGCAGCACCGGGGGAGACACAGATACGCAGTATTTT.

The V and J genes are TRBV20-1 and TRBJ1-1; possibly TRBD1 for D (6 bases). Germline V gene sequence: CDR1 DFQATT, CDR2 SNEGSKA (reference sequence). This CDR3 is 11 amino acids long. Trimming cost V 5 bases and J 7 bases, with 11 bases left between them. The CDR3 DNA reads TGCAGTGCTCGAGGGGGGGGTGAAGCTTTCTTT. Translation: CSARGGGEAFF.

The gene calls are TRBV15 and TRBJ2-5, with 7 nucleotides matching TRBD2. Germline V CDR1 and CDR2: LNHNV, YYDKDF (reference sequence). This CDR3 contains 15 residues. V was clipped by 1 base and J by 6 bases; unmatched bases: 8. Written as DNA, the CDR3 is TGTGCCACCAGCAGAGGAGGTGGGGAGGGGAAGACCCAGTACTTC. Its translation: CATSRGGGEGKTQYF. The entire variable domain, with the rest obtained from reference TRBV15 and TRBJ2-5, is as follows: DAMVIQNPRYQVTQFGKPVTLSCSQTLNHNVMYWYQQKSSQAPKLLFHYYDKDFNNEADTPDNFQSRRPNTSFCFLDIRSPGLGDTAMYLCATSRGGGEGKTQYFGPGTRLLVL.

The chain has TRBV9 and TRBJ2-3, with TRBD1 matching over 8 bases. CDR1 is SGDLS, CDR2 YYNGEE, per germline. CDR3 length: 18 residues. Germline trimming cut 0 bases from V and 4 bases from J; bases unmatched to any gene: 13. The CDR3 here is CASSVGGSVTGVPDTQYF. In nucleotides, the CDR3 is TGTGCCAGCAGCGTAGGGGGGTCGGTGACAGGGGTGCCAGATACGCAGTATTTT.

This chain uses TRBV6-5 with TRBJ2-3; 9 bases line up with TRBD1. The CDR3 sequence is 16 residues long. V was pared by 2 bases and J by 4 bases, with 7 bases of the junction left unmatched. The germline V gene encodes CDR1 MNHEY and CDR2 SVGAGI. The CDR3 DNA is TGTGCCAGCAGTTACAAGGACAGGGGAGGATCAGATACGCAGTATTTT. Protein sequence: CASSYKDRGGSDTQYF.

The table lists this clone with a few counts. This chain connects TRBV7-6 to TRBJ2-5, with a weak D call TRBD1 (6 bases). There are 15 residues in the CDR3. V shed 5 bases and J shed 2 bases, with 15 bases lying between them. Germline CDR1 is SGHVS and CDR2 is FNYEAQ. This CDR3 is CASSPKTGKQETQYF. In DNA form, the CDR3 reads TGTGCCAGCAGCCCGAAAACAGGGAAACAAGAGACCCAGTACTTC.

The J gene is TRBJ2-1, the V gene TRBV7-6; 8 bases agree with TRBD2. Trimming removed 5 bases from V and 1 base from J; junction bases left unmatched: 10. This CDR3 region has 17 residues. Germline CDR1 reads SGHVS; CDR2 reads FNYEAQ. CDR3 nucleotide sequence: TGTGCCAGCAGCGCCACCTTGGGACTAGAGTCCTACAATGAGCAGTTCTTC. Translating it yields CASSATLGLESYNEQFF.

The chain carries TRBV7-2 and TRBJ2-7; 8 bases are a match to TRBD1. Germline V gives CDR1 SGHTA, CDR2 FQGNSA. The CDR3 runs 14 residues. With 4 bases clipped from V and 6 bases from J, the junction kept 8 bases outside the gene matches. Here the CDR3 reads CASSSQGVRGEQYF. The CDR3 DNA follows: TGTGCCAGCAGCTCACAGGGGGTACGTGGCGAGCAGTACTTC.

The J gene is TRBJ2-7, the V gene TRBV5-1; the match to TRBD2 covers 8 bases. Germline loops: CDR1 SGHRS, CDR2 YFSETQ. The CDR3 runs 15 residues. The V and J ends lost 2 bases and 3 bases, in that order; junction bases with no gene match: 7. The CDR3 nucleotides are TGCGCCAGCAGCTTCAGCGGGGGCGTCGACTACGAGCAGTACTTC. This sequence encodes CASSFSGGVDYEQYF.

The chain uses TRBV19 and TRBJ2-2; 10 nucleotides agree with TRBD1. The CDR3 contains 15 residues. Unmatched junction bases numbered 4, after V lost 4 bases and J lost 5 bases. Germline CDR1 LNHDA, CDR2 SQIVND (reference sequence). CDR3 sequence: CASSTTGGATGELFF. The CDR3 bases are TGTGCCAGTAGTACGACAGGGGGCGCGACCGGGGAGCTGTTTTTT. The full variable domain, completed using reference TRBV19 and TRBJ2-2, is DGGITQSPKYLFRKEGQNVTLSCEQNLNHDAMYWYRQDPGQGLRLIYYSQIVNDFQKGDIAEGYSVSREKKESFPLTVTSAQKNPTAFYLCASSTTGGATGELFFGEGSRLTVL.

The CDR3 sequence: CASHPTGGMGETQYF. The CDR3 DNA is TGCGCCAGCCATCCGACAGGGGGCATGGGGGAGACCCAGTACTTC. The rearrangement joins TRBV5-1 to TRBJ2-5; 10 bases are a match to TRBD1. V lost 7 bases and J lost 5; bases outside the gene matches: 11. Germline V CDR1 and CDR2: SGHRS, YFSETQ. The CDR3 covers 15 residues.

This sequence joins TRBV25-1 and TRBJ1-5, with D possibly matching TRBD1 (5 bases). V lost 4 bases and J lost 0, with 16 bases in between. This CDR3 spans 17 amino acids. The germline gives CDR1 MGHDK, CDR2 SYGVNS. Here the CDR3 reads CASSGGTGSSSNQPQHF. In nucleotides, the CDR3 is TGTGCCAGCAGTGGGGGCACAGGTTCCTCTAGCAATCAGCCCCAGCATTTT. The full variable domain, in which reference TRBV25-1 and TRBJ1-5 provide the parts outside the CDR3, is EADIYQTPRYLVIGTGKKITLECSQTMGHDKMYWYQQDPGMELHLIHYSYGVNSTEKGDLSSESTVSRIRTEHFPLTLESARPSHTSQYLCASSGGTGSSSNQPQHFGDGTRLSIL.

This chain joins TRBV11-3 and TRBJ2-3; 9 bases agree with TRBD1. CDR1 and CDR2 from the germline V gene are SGHNT and YENEEA. The CDR3 runs 14 residues. Germline trimming cut 4 bases from V and 3 bases from J; bases unmatched to any gene: 2. CDR3: CASSSGQGTDTQYF. CDR3 nucleotide sequence: TGTGCCAGCAGCTCAGGACAGGGGACAGATACGCAGTATTTT.

This rearrangement joins TRBV11-3 to TRBJ2-7, with a possible D match to TRBD2 (5 bases). Trimming cost V 2 bases and J 2 bases, with 19 bases left between them. CDR1 and CDR2 (germline): SGHNT, YENEEA. This CDR3 spans 17 amino acids. CDR3 sequence reads: CASSLKGSPAFPYEQYF. In nucleotides, the CDR3 is TGTGCCAGCAGCTTAAAAGGGAGTCCTGCATTCCCCTACGAGCAGTACTTC.

This chain connects TRBV19 to TRBJ2-7; 11 bases are a match to TRBD2. This CDR3 has 14 residues. Germline CDR1 reads LNHDA; CDR2 reads SQIVND (reference sequence). V dropped 4 bases and J dropped 6; count of bases not matched to a gene: 5. The CDR3 here is CASSKLAGEREQYF. In nucleotides, the CDR3 is TGTGCCAGTAGTAAACTAGCGGGAGAACGCGAGCAGTACTTC. Full variable domain (outside the CDR3, taken from reference TRBV19 and TRBJ2-7): DGGITQSPKYLFRKEGQNVTLSCEQNLNHDAMYWYRQDPGQGLRLIYYSQIVNDFQKGDIAEGYSVSREKKESFPLTVTSAQKNPTAFYLCASSKLAGEREQYFGPGTRLTVT.

This clone was picked up a small number of times. The genes are TRBV5-1 and TRBJ2-7, with a possible D match to TRBD1 (6 bases). CDR1 SGHRS and CDR2 YFSETQ come from the germline V gene. The CDR3 runs 14 residues. V lost 4 bases to trimming and J lost 4 bases, with 15 bases between them. The CDR3 region has the DNA TGCGCCAGCAGCATAACAGGGCCTGGATACGAGCAGTACTTC. Translating gives CASSITGPGYEQYF.

The chain recombines TRBV10-3 with TRBJ1-3; 7 bases agree with TRBD1. CDR3 length: 15 residues. J lost 1 base, V lost 6 bases, and 6 bases had no gene match. Germline CDR1 is ENHRY and CDR2 is SYGVKD. CDR3 DNA sequence: TGTGCCATCAGGCCCACAGGGGAGTCTGGAAACACCATATATTTT. Its protein is CAIRPTGESGNTIYF.

This chain links TRBV7-9 with TRBJ1-5; D is unresolved. Germline CDR1 reads SEHNR; CDR2 reads FQNEAQ (reference sequence). The V end lost 5 bases, the J end lost 6 bases, and 11 bases lay between the germline ends. CDR3 length: 13 residues. The CDR3 sequence: CASSPGGAQPQHF. The CDR3, as DNA: TGTGCCAGCAGCCCCGGAGGAGCTCAGCCCCAGCATTTT.

The chain is built from TRBV18 and TRBJ1-5; 7 bases are a match to TRBD1. CDR1 KGHSH and CDR2 LQKENI come from the germline V gene. The CDR3 has 14 residues. The trim removed 6 bases at V and 5 bases at J, leaving 7 bases unmatched. CDR3 sequence (DNA): TGTGCCAGCTCGAGAGACAGGGAATATCAGCCCCAGCATTTT. Its protein is CASSRDREYQPQHF.

The rearrangement uses TRBV30 and TRBJ2-7; D is perhaps TRBD1 (6 bases). V shed 7 bases and J shed 2 bases, with 15 bases lying between them. Germline CDR1 GTSNPN, CDR2 SVGIG (reference sequence). The CDR3 extends over 13 amino acids. Here the CDR3 reads CASERTVAYEQYF. CDR3 in DNA: TGTGCCTCGGAAAGGACAGTAGCCTACGAGCAGTACTTC.

The chain recombines TRBV29-1 with TRBJ1-1; 7 positions match TRBD1. This CDR3 is 14 amino acids long. Germline loops: CDR1 SQVTM, CDR2 ANQGSEA. Unmatched junction bases numbered 8, after V lost 7 bases and J lost 0 bases. CDR3 sequence (DNA): TGCAGCGCAACAGGGGTCAACATGAACACTGAAGCTTTCTTT. It translates to CSATGVNMNTEAFF.

The chain recombines TRBV6-5 with TRBJ2-1; 9 nucleotides match TRBD1. CDR1 and CDR2 (germline): MNHEY, SVGAGI. With V trimmed by 4 bases and J by 7 bases, 8 bases remained unmatched. The length of the CDR3 is 15 residues. The CDR3 DNA reads as TGTGCCAGCAGTTGGGGACAGGGTTACGGGAATGAGCAGTTCTTC. Protein product: CASSWGQGYGNEQFF.

The rearrangement uses TRBV2 and TRBJ1-2; 8 bases line up with TRBD1. Germline CDR1 reads SNHLY; CDR2 reads FYNNEI. The V and J ends lost 6 bases and 6 bases, in that order; junction bases with no gene match: 9. The CDR3 runs to 14 residues. CDR3 sequence reads: CASRAGQGGDGYTF. Written as DNA, the CDR3 is TGTGCCAGCAGAGCCGGACAGGGAGGTGATGGCTACACCTTC.

This clone was recorded a few times. The DNA for the CDR3 is TGTGCCAGCAGTGAAGGTGGGGGGATAACCTACGAGCAGTACTTC. Amino acid sequence: CASSEGGGITYEQYF. The chain carries TRBV6-1 and TRBJ2-7; possible D gene TRBD2, 6 bases. Germline CDR1 reads MNHNS; CDR2 reads SASEGT. V lost 1 base and J 2 bases, leaving 12 bases between the germline ends. CDR3 size: 15 residues.

This clone is a singleton in its sample. The chain couples TRBV5-6 to TRBJ1-3; D unresolved. This CDR3 region has 14 residues. Germline V gene data show CDR1 as SGHDT and CDR2 as YYEEEE. Trimming removed 0 bases from V and 3 bases from J, with 7 bases in between. CDR3 protein: CASSLGQNGNTIYF. The DNA for the CDR3 is TGTGCCAGCAGCTTGGGCCAGAATGGAAACACCATATATTTT.

J is TRBJ2-5 and V is TRBV2, with 9 positions matching TRBD2. Germline trimming cut 5 bases from V and 5 bases from J; bases unmatched to any gene: 9. Germline V gene lookup returns CDR1 SNHLY and CDR2 FYNNEI. The length of the CDR3 is 15 residues. CDR3 sequence (DNA): TGTGCCAGCAGTCGGGAGCGGGGGGAAGGGGAGACCCAGTACTTC. Amino acid sequence: CASSRERGEGETQYF. The full variable domain, in which reference TRBV2 and TRBJ2-5 provide the parts outside the CDR3, is EPEVTQTPSHQVTQMGQEVILRCVPISNHLYFYWYRQILGQKVEFLVSFYNNEISEKSEIFDDQFSVERPDGSNFTLKIRSTKLEDSAMYFCASSRERGEGETQYFGPGTRLLVL.

This clone occurred once. The rearrangement joins TRBV7-2 to TRBJ1-6; possible D gene TRBD1, 5 bases. V was shortened by 5 bases and J by 7 bases, with 12 bases between the two germline ends. The CDR3 runs 14 residues. From germline, CDR1 is SGHTA and CDR2 FQGNSA. As DNA, the CDR3 is TGTGCCAGCAGCATGGACATGCTGAATTCACCCCTCCACTTT. It yields the protein CASSMDMLNSPLHF.

The chain recombines TRBV7-2 with TRBJ2-1, with D possibly being TRBD2 (5 bases). V lost 7 bases to trimming and J lost 8 bases, with 27 bases between them. CDR3 length: 17 residues. Germline values: CDR1 SGHTA, CDR2 FQGNSA. CDR3 DNA: TGTGCCAGCACCTGGTTCTCTAGCCGAACACCGCCGGATGAGCAGTTCTTC. Protein: CASTWFSSRTPPDEQFF.